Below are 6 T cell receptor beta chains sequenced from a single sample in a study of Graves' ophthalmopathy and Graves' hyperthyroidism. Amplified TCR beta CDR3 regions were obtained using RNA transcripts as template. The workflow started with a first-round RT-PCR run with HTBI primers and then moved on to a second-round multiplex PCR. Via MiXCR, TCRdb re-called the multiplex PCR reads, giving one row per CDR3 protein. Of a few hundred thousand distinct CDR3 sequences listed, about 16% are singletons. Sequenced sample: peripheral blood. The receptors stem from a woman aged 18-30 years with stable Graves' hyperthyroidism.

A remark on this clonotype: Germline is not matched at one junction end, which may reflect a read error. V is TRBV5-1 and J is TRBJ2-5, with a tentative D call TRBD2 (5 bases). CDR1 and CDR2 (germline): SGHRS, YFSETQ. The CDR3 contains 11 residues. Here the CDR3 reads CASSVGETKYF. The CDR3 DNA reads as TGCGCCAGCAGCGTGGGAGAGACCAAGTACTTC. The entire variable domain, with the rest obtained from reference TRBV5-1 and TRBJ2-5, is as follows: KAGVTQTPRYLIKTRGQQVTLSCSPISGHRSVSWYQQTPGQGLQFLFEYFSETQRNKGNFPGRFSGRQFSNSRSEMNVSTLELGDSALYLCASSVGETKYFGPGTRLLVL.

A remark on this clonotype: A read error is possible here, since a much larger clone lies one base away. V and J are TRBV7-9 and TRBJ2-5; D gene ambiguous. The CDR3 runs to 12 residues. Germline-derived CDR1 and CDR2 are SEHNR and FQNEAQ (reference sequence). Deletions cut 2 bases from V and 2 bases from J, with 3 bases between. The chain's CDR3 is CASSLKQETQYF. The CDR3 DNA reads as TGTGCCAGCAGCTTAAAACAAGAGACCCAGTACTTC.

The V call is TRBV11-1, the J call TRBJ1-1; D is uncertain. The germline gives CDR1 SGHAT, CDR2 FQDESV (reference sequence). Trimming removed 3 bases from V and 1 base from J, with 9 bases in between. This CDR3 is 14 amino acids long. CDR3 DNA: TGTGCCAGCAGCTTCGCAGCTAAGAACACTGAAGCTTTCTTT. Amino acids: CASSFAAKNTEAFF.

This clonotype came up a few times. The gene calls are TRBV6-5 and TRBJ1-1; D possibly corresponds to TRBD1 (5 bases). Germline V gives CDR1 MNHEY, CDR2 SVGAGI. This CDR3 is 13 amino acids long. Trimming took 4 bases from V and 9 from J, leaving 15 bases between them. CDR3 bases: TGTGCCAGCAGTTTGGACTTTTTGGGGCAAGCTTTCTTT. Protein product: CASSLDFLGQAFF.

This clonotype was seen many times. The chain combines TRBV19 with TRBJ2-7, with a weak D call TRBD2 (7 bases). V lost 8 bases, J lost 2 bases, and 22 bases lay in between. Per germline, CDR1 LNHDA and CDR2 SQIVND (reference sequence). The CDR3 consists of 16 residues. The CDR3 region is CASGDPGGSAPYEQYF. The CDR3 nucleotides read TGTGCCAGTGGGGACCCGGGGGGCAGTGCCCCCTACGAGCAGTACTTC.

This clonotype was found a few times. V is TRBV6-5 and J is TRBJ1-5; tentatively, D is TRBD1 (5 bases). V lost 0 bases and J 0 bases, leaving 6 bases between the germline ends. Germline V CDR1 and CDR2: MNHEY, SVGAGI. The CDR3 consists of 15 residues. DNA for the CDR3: TGTGCCAGCAGTTACTCCAGGGATAGCAATCAGCCCCAGCATTTT. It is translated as CASSYSRDSNQPQHF.